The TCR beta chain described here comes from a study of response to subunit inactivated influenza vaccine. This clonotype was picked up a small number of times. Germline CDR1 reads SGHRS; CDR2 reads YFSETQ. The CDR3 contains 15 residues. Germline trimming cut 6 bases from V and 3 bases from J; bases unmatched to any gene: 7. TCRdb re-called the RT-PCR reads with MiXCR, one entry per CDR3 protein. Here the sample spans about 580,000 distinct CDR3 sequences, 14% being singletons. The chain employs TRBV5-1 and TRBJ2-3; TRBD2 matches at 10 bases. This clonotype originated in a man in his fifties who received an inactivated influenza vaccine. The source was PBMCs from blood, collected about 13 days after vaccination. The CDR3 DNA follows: TGCGCCAGCACCTCGAGCGGGAGGGCGACAGATACGCAGTATTTT. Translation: CASTSSGRATDTQYF.